The 30 T cell receptor beta chains below were found in one sample sequenced in a study of cytomegalovirus exposure and HLA in healthy donors. The primer mix had 60 Vbeta and 13 Jbeta primers. Libraries were prepared by immunoSEQ multiplex PCR; TCRdb keeps only in-frame clonotypes and omits some of them. Found here are over 110,000 clones, roughly 75% of them singletons; the top ten hold around 3%. The specimen sequenced was PBMCs. The receptors here all came from a female donor in good health and CMV-seronegative.

V gene TRBV11-2 combines with J gene TRBJ2-1; 10 bases align to TRBD2. The CDR3 sequence is 16 residues long. With V trimmed by 5 bases and J by 4 bases, 8 bases remained unmatched. In germline, CDR1 is SGHAT, CDR2 FQNNGV. CDR3 sequence reads: CASSGTGTSAYNEQFF. CDR3 in DNA: TGTGCCAGCAGCGGGACCGGGACTAGCGCTTACAATGAGCAGTTCTTC.

The rearrangement joins TRBV18 to TRBJ1-1, with D uncertain. The CDR3 runs to 13 residues. Germline V lookup: CDR1 KGHSH, CDR2 LQKENI. Between the trimmed V and J ends, which lost 6 bases and 2 bases, there was a span of 10 bases. The CDR3 reads CASSPGRNTEAFF. CDR3 nucleotide sequence: TGTGCCAGCTCCCCTGGTAGAAACACTGAAGCTTTCTTT. Supplemented by reference TRBV18 and TRBJ1-1, the full variable domain reads NAGVMQNPRHLVRRRGQEARLRCSPMKGHSHVYWYRQLPEEGLKFMVYLQKENIIDESGMPKERFSAEFPKEGPSILRIQQVVRGDSAAYFCASSPGRNTEAFFGQGTRLTVV.

The chain carries TRBV28 and TRBJ2-7, with 8 bases matching TRBD2. The CDR3 is 15 residues long. Looked up from germline, CDR1 is MDHEN and CDR2 is SYDVKM. Unmatched junction bases numbered 13, after V lost 8 bases and J lost 4 bases. CDR3 in DNA: TGTGCCAGCGGATCGTTTATTGCGGGGGGATACGAGCAGTACTTC. It translates to CASGSFIAGGYEQYF.

The chain has TRBV27 and TRBJ2-1; 10 bases are shared with TRBD2. The V and J ends lost 3 bases and 0 bases, in that order; junction bases with no gene match: 5. Per germline, CDR1 MNHEY and CDR2 SMNVEV (reference sequence). The CDR3 runs 17 residues. The CDR3 sequence: CASSFRRTSGSYNEQFF. The CDR3 DNA follows: TGTGCCAGCAGTTTTCGTAGGACTAGCGGCTCCTACAATGAGCAGTTCTTC.

This rearrangement joins TRBV2 to TRBJ2-7; tentatively, D is TRBD1 (6 bases). The CDR3 sequence is 13 residues long. The germline V gene encodes CDR1 SNHLY and CDR2 FYNNEI. Deletions cut 6 bases from V and 3 bases from J, with 12 bases between. The CDR3 nucleotides read TGTGCCAGCAGCCAAGACAGGAGCTACGAGCAGTACTTC. This translates into CASSQDRSYEQYF.

This clone was detected only once. The rearrangement joins TRBV6-1 to TRBJ2-1; 10 bases map to TRBD2. The junction had 9 bases not matched to a gene; V was cut back by 4 bases and J by 0 bases. This CDR3 region has 18 residues. CDR1 MNHNS and CDR2 SASEGT come from the germline V gene. CDR3 in amino acids: CASSVSGGPPSSYNEQFF. For the CDR3, the DNA is TGTGCCAGCAGTGTTAGCGGGGGGCCCCCTAGCTCCTACAATGAGCAGTTCTTC.

This clone is a singleton in its sample. The chain has TRBV18 and TRBJ2-7; 8 bases agree with TRBD1. CDR1 and CDR2 (germline): KGHSH, LQKENI. With 4 bases clipped from V and 2 bases from J, the junction kept 4 bases outside the gene matches. This CDR3 region has 14 residues. The DNA of the CDR3 is TGTGCCAGCTCACTTAAACAGGGGGCCTACGAGCAGTACTTC. Translating gives CASSLKQGAYEQYF. Variable domain in full (rest from reference TRBV18 and TRBJ2-7): NAGVMQNPRHLVRRRGQEARLRCSPMKGHSHVYWYRQLPEEGLKFMVYLQKENIIDESGMPKERFSAEFPKEGPSILRIQQVVRGDSAAYFCASSLKQGAYEQYFGPGTRLTVT.

The chain links TRBV9 to TRBJ2-2, with D possibly being TRBD2 (5 bases). Germline lookup yields CDR1 SGDLS and CDR2 YYNGEE. With 4 bases removed from V and 4 bases from J, the gap between germline ends came to 17 bases. This CDR3 has 16 amino acids. The CDR3 is CASSPTTQLITGELFF. CDR3 DNA: TGTGCCAGCAGCCCGACTACTCAACTAATCACCGGGGAGCTGTTTTTT.

V usage is TRBV7-9 and J usage is TRBJ2-7, with D hard to call. V was cut by 5 bases and J by 2 bases, with 7 bases left in between. Germline V lookup: CDR1 SEHNR, CDR2 FQNEAQ (reference sequence). The CDR3 sequence is 12 residues long. In nucleotides, the CDR3 is TGTGCCAGCAGCACCACTACCTACGAGCAGTACTTC. It specifies CASSTTTYEQYF.

The chain combines TRBV6-1 with TRBJ2-1; 7 nucleotides match TRBD2. V trimming: 2 bases; J trimming: 4 bases; junction bases outside the gene matches: 5. Germline V lookup: CDR1 MNHNS, CDR2 SASEGT. This CDR3 is built from 15 residues. CDR3 sequence (DNA): TGTGCCAGCAGTGAATTAGCGGGCCCTTACAATGAGCAGTTCTTC. Protein sequence: CASSELAGPYNEQFF.

This clone was observed a few times. V gene TRBV4-2 combines with J gene TRBJ2-6; D is possibly TRBD1 (5 bases). Germline CDR1 is LGHNA and CDR2 is YNFKEQ. This CDR3 has 16 residues. Deletions cut 5 bases from V and 0 bases from J, with 11 bases between. DNA of the CDR3: TGTGCCAGCAGCGCAAGGACAACCTCTGGGGCCAACGTCCTGACTTTC. Translated: CASSARTTSGANVLTF.

This clone turned up a few times. This chain connects TRBV6-6 to TRBJ2-1, with D possibly TRBD2 on 5 matching bases. This CDR3 is built from 12 residues. Germline CDR1 MNHNY, CDR2 SVGAGI (reference sequence). V was pared by 7 bases and J by 9 bases, with 13 bases between. This chain's CDR3 is CASMGASSEQFF. CDR3 DNA: TGTGCCAGCATGGGAGCGAGCAGTGAGCAGTTCTTC.

The J gene is TRBJ2-2, the V gene TRBV6-5, with D perhaps TRBD1 (6 bases). Trimming removed 7 bases at V and 6 bases at J, with 9 bases between. This CDR3 region has 12 residues. The germline V gene has CDR1 MNHEY and CDR2 SVGAGI. The CDR3 coding sequence is TGTGCCAGCATGGGGGCTGCCGGGGAGCTGTTTTTT. It codes for CASMGAAGELFF.

This sequence joins TRBV5-4 and TRBJ1-6; 10 bases fit TRBD1. From germline, CDR1 is SGHNT and CDR2 YYREEE (reference sequence). There are 14 residues in the CDR3. V trimming: 4 bases; J trimming: 7 bases; junction bases outside the gene matches: 2. Written as DNA, the CDR3 is TGTGCCAGCAGCGAGGACAGGGGGAATTCACCCCTCCACTTT. Its translation: CASSEDRGNSPLHF.

The rearrangement joins TRBV5-1 to TRBJ2-1; 7 bases are shared with TRBD1. Losses at the gene ends were 0 bases for V and 0 bases for J; bases not matched to a gene: 3. This CDR3 is 16 amino acids long. CDR1 SGHRS and CDR2 YFSETQ come from the germline V gene. CDR3 coding DNA: TGCGCCAGCAGCTTGGGGGGACAGAGCTCCTACAATGAGCAGTTCTTC. Translating it yields CASSLGGQSSYNEQFF.

The V gene is TRBV6-6, the J gene TRBJ2-5; 11 nucleotides align to TRBD1. The assigned J gene may be wrong: the sequence end matches TRBJ2-7 better. This CDR3 is built from 14 residues. The germline V gene encodes CDR1 MNHNY and CDR2 SVGAGI (reference sequence). The CDR3 loop is CASRPGTGGYEQYF. The CDR3 DNA reads TGTGCCAGCAGACCCGGGACAGGGGGCTACGAGCAGTACTTC.

The rearrangement joins TRBV25-1 to TRBJ2-3; TRBD1 matches 8 bases. CDR1 is MGHDK, CDR2 SYGVNS, per germline. Trimming at V came to 5 bases and at J to 4 bases, leaving 5 bases not matched to a gene. This CDR3 region has 14 residues. The CDR3 loop is CASSMTGVPDTQYF. The CDR3 coding sequence is TGTGCCAGCAGTATGACAGGGGTGCCAGATACGCAGTATTTT. Using reference TRBV25-1 and TRBJ2-3 for the parts outside the CDR3, the full variable domain is EADIYQTPRYLVIGTGKKITLECSQTMGHDKMYWYQQDPGMELHLIHYSYGVNSTEKGDLSSESTVSRIRTEHFPLTLESARPSHTSQYLCASSMTGVPDTQYFGPGTRLTVL.

The chain links TRBV18 to TRBJ1-5, with TRBD1 matching 7 bases. The J segment lost 5 bases and the V segment lost 3 bases, leaving 7 bases of the junction unmatched. Per germline, CDR1 KGHSH and CDR2 LQKENI. The CDR3 extends over 15 amino acids. CDR3 sequence (DNA): TGTGCCAGCTCACCGGACAGGTCGCCCTATCAGCCCCAGCATTTT. Its protein is CASSPDRSPYQPQHF.

The chain has TRBV27 and TRBJ2-5; 8 nucleotides match TRBD1. The junction had 8 bases not matched to a gene; V was cut back by 6 bases and J by 2 bases. This CDR3 comprises 15 residues. CDR1 and CDR2 from the germline V gene are MNHEY and SMNVEV (reference sequence). This CDR3 is CASRKHRDRQETQYF. The CDR3 bases are TGTGCCAGCAGAAAACACCGGGACAGGCAAGAGACCCAGTACTTC.

The rearrangement links TRBV15 to TRBJ2-6, with D possibly matching TRBD1 (5 bases). The germline V gene encodes CDR1 LNHNV and CDR2 YYDKDF (reference sequence). Trimming shortened V by 7 bases and J by 4 bases, and 11 bases separated the two germline ends. CDR3 length equals 14 residues. CDR3 residues: CATKGVSGANVLTF. CDR3 DNA sequence: TGTGCCACCAAAGGGGTATCCGGGGCCAACGTCCTGACTTTC.

The J gene is TRBJ2-1, the V gene TRBV7-2, with 8 bases fitting TRBD2. CDR1 is SGHTA and CDR2 is FQGNSA in the germline V gene. With V trimmed by 5 bases and J by 0 bases, 6 bases remained unmatched. This CDR3 contains 16 residues. The CDR3 region has the DNA TGTGCCAGCAGCAGTGATAGCGGGATCTCCTACAATGAGCAGTTCTTC. Translating gives CASSSDSGISYNEQFF.

Concerning this clone itself: The same CDR3 also results from other DNA sequences found in this sample. This chain connects TRBV27 to TRBJ1-6, with D unclear. Trimming pared 4 bases from V and 7 bases from J, leaving 14 bases between. Germline V gene sequence: CDR1 MNHEY, CDR2 SMNVEV (reference sequence). This CDR3 contains 15 residues. DNA of the CDR3: TGTGCCAGCAGTTCCCTGGAGGATCCAAATTCACCCCTCCACTTT. It encodes CASSSLEDPNSPLHF.

The chain joins TRBV6-1 to TRBJ2-5; D possibly corresponds to TRBD1 (5 bases). The tail of the sequence fits TRBJ2-7 better, so the J call may be wrong. This CDR3 comprises 14 residues. CDR1 and CDR2 (germline): MNHNS, SASEGT. The CDR3 nucleotides read TGTGCCAGCAGGAGTCGGACAAGATACTACGAGCAGTACTTC. Translating gives CASRSRTRYYEQYF.

The chain links TRBV7-9 to TRBJ1-1, with 11 bases identical to TRBD1. Germline CDR1 SEHNR, CDR2 FQNEAQ (reference sequence). V gave up 5 bases and J gave up 1 base; unmatched junction bases: 15. The length of the CDR3 is 19 residues. CDR3 in DNA: TGTGCCAGCAGCCGAGAAGGGACAGGGGGAAGGATGCGGAACACTGAAGCTTTCTTT. It specifies CASSREGTGGRMRNTEAFF.

V usage is TRBV5-1 and J usage is TRBJ2-3; 8 bases line up with TRBD2. V gave up 6 bases and J gave up 2 bases; unmatched junction bases: 8. CDR3 length equals 15 residues. Germline V gives CDR1 SGHRS, CDR2 YFSETQ. The CDR3 reads CASNAGGFYTDTQYF. CDR3 sequence (DNA): TGCGCCAGCAACGCGGGGGGATTCTACACAGATACGCAGTATTTT.

A word on this clone: This CDR3 fails to terminate in the conserved phenylalanine or tryptophan, so it likely reflects a read error. The gene calls are TRBV15 and TRBJ1-1; 7 bases are shared with TRBD1. The CDR3 has 14 residues. Germline loops: CDR1 LNHNV, CDR2 YYDKDF (reference sequence). V lost 5 bases, J lost 1 base, and 4 bases stayed unmatched. The CDR3 DNA sequence: TGTGCCACCAGCGGGGACAGCCCGAACACTGAAGCTTTCTCT. Protein sequence: CATSGDSPNTEAFS.

The V gene is TRBV5-1, the J gene TRBJ1-6, with D possibly being TRBD1 (6 bases). The CDR3 length is 14 residues. V shed 0 bases and J shed 8 bases, with 9 bases lying between them. Per the germline V gene, CDR1 is SGHRS and CDR2 is YFSETQ. The chain's CDR3 is CASSLDRDDSPLHF. CDR3 sequence (DNA): TGCGCCAGCAGCTTGGACAGGGATGATTCACCCCTCCACTTT.

The chain combines TRBV27 with TRBJ2-5; TRBD1 matches 7 bases. There are 15 residues in the CDR3. Germline values: CDR1 MNHEY, CDR2 SMNVEV (reference sequence). Trimming at V came to 6 bases and at J to 5 bases, leaving 12 bases not matched to a gene. Here the CDR3 DNA reads TGTGCCAGCAGACAGGGGAGTTCCCTTCCTGAGACCCAGTACTTC. This encodes CASRQGSSLPETQYF.

The chain carries TRBV20-1 and TRBJ2-5; D not certain. Near its end, the DNA agrees better with TRBJ2-7, so the J call may be wrong. The germline gives CDR1 DFQATT, CDR2 SNEGSKA (reference sequence). The CDR3 consists of 9 residues. The CDR3 protein is CSANYEQYF. DNA of the CDR3: TGCAGTGCCAACTACGAGCAGTACTTC.

The chain has TRBV27 and TRBJ2-3; maybe TRBD1 (6 bases). Germline CDR1 and CDR2: MNHEY and SMNVEV (reference sequence). This CDR3 has 13 residues. Trimming took 3 bases from V and 8 from J, leaving 12 bases between them. The CDR3 nucleotides are TGTGCCAGCAGTTTCGCAGGGGTCGTTACGCAGTATTTT. Its protein is CASSFAGVVTQYF.